Shown below are 12 T cell receptor beta chains from a single sample sequenced in a study of blood T cell repertoires in COVID-19. The data were produced by immunoSEQ multiplex PCR, yet TCRdb's version contains in-frame clones alone and is incomplete. Among a few hundred thousand clones, 90% were seen once, and the ten largest hold 2.5% to 3.5%. The sequenced sample was peripheral blood. Every receptor here comes from a woman in her twenties or thirties with COVID-19, enrolled during active disease.

The chain joins TRBV4-2 to TRBJ1-1, with a tentative D call TRBD1 (6 bases). The V gene's germline CDR1 is LGHNA and CDR2 YNFKEQ. V lost 4 bases and J 4 bases, leaving 13 bases between the germline ends. CDR3 length equals 14 residues. The CDR3 nucleotides read TGTGCCAGCAGCCCACAGGGTTTGGCCACTGAAGCTTTCTTT. It translates to CASSPQGLATEAFF.

This clone was counted a few times. The V call is TRBV3-1 (or the pseudogene TRBV3-2), the J call TRBJ1-4, with a weak D call TRBD1 (5 bases). CDR1 is LGHDT and CDR2 is YNNKEL in the germline V gene (reference sequence). This CDR3 comprises 15 residues. V was clipped by 4 bases and J by 0 bases, with 9 bases between them. The chain's CDR3 is CASSRQGTTNEKLFF. CDR3 DNA: TGTGCCAGCAGCCGTCAGGGAACAACTAATGAAAAACTGTTTTTT.

The rearrangement links TRBV3-1 (or the pseudogene TRBV3-2) to TRBJ1-2, with D possibly TRBD1 on 6 matching bases. CDR1 is LGHDT and CDR2 is YNNKEL in the germline V gene (reference sequence). The ends were cut back, 4 bases at V and 3 bases at J, with 18 bases in the middle. This CDR3 region has 16 residues. The CDR3 nucleotides are TGTGCCAGCAGCCTTGCTTCGAGGGGGAGTCACTATGGCTACACCTTC. Translating it yields CASSLASRGSHYGYTF.

DNA of the CDR3: TGTGCCAGCAGGGACAGGACCCAAGAGACCCAGTACTTC. Translating it yields CASRDRTQETQYF. The V gene is TRBV3-1 (or the pseudogene TRBV3-2), the J gene TRBJ2-5; 7 nucleotides match TRBD1. Per germline, CDR1 LGHDT and CDR2 YNNKEL (reference sequence). The CDR3 is made up of 13 amino acids. Unmatched junction bases numbered 2, after V lost 6 bases and J lost 1 base.

The genes are TRBV30 and TRBJ1-6, with 8 bases matching TRBD1. This CDR3 is 14 amino acids long. Germline V gene sequence: CDR1 GTSNPN, CDR2 SVGIG (reference sequence). The V and J ends lost 3 bases and 7 bases, in that order; junction bases with no gene match: 5. CDR3 sequence reads: CAWSAGGGNSPLHF. In DNA form, the CDR3 reads TGTGCCTGGAGCGCAGGGGGCGGGAATTCACCCCTCCACTTT.

The chain couples TRBV4-1 to TRBJ1-1, with 7 positions matching TRBD1. The V gene's germline CDR1 is MGHRA and CDR2 YSYEKL. V dropped 0 bases and J dropped 1; count of bases not matched to a gene: 8. The CDR3 length is 17 residues. The CDR3: CASSQEGAGGTNTEAFF. The CDR3 coding sequence is TGCGCCAGCAGCCAAGAGGGCGCAGGGGGGACGAACACTGAAGCTTTCTTT.

The chain uses TRBV13 and TRBJ2-2; a weak D match, TRBD1 (6 bases). This CDR3 is built from 13 residues. Trimming left V 6 bases short and J 9 bases short, with 14 bases between. CDR1 is PRHDT, CDR2 FYEKMQ, per germline (reference sequence). CDR3 nucleotide sequence: TGTGCCAGCAGTCTAGGGGGTAACCGGGAGCTGTTTTTT. This sequence encodes CASSLGGNRELFF.

This clone was seen just once. This chain joins TRBV5-6 and TRBJ2-7, with 9 bases identical to TRBD2. This CDR3 is built from 14 residues. Per the germline V gene, CDR1 is SGHDT and CDR2 is YYEEEE. Trimming cost V 0 bases and J 7 bases; bases outside gene matches: 5. DNA of the CDR3: TGTGCCAGCAGCTTGGGCGGGAGGGCCAATGAGCAGTACTTC. Protein: CASSLGGRANEQYF.

This clone was counted between two and nine times. The CDR3 bases are TGTGCCAGCAGCCCAACAGGGGGCAAGCGGGCCTACGAGCAGTACTTC. Translation: CASSPTGGKRAYEQYF. The V and J genes are TRBV11-2 and TRBJ2-7; 9 bases match TRBD1. V was clipped by 5 bases and J by 2 bases; unmatched bases: 10. From germline, CDR1 is SGHAT and CDR2 FQNNGV. CDR3 length: 16 amino acids. The entire variable domain, with the rest obtained from reference TRBV11-2 and TRBJ2-7, is as follows: EAGVAQSPRYKIIEKRQSVAFWCNPISGHATLYWYQQILGQGPKLLIQFQNNGVVDDSQLPKDRFSAERLKGVDSTLKIQPAKLEDSAVYLCASSPTGGKRAYEQYFGPGTRLTVT.

The rearrangement links TRBV19 to TRBJ1-4; tentatively, D is TRBD1 (5 bases). This CDR3 comprises 11 residues. V was shortened by 6 bases and J by 8 bases, with 7 bases between the two germline ends. The germline V gene encodes CDR1 LNHDA and CDR2 SQIVND (reference sequence). The CDR3 DNA reads TGTGCCAGTAGCCGACAGGAAAAACTGTTTTTT. Translating gives CASSRQEKLFF.

The chain joins TRBV20-1 to TRBJ2-1; 8 bases line up with TRBD2. The CDR3 has 11 residues. The germline gives CDR1 DFQATT, CDR2 SNEGSKA (reference sequence). The V and J ends lost 1 base and 15 bases, in that order; junction bases with no gene match: 5. This CDR3 is CSARVGREAFF. The CDR3 bases are TGCAGTGCTAGAGTCGGGCGGGAGGCGTTCTTC.

With respect to this clone: Other nucleotide sequences in the sample specify the same CDR3. The CDR3 protein is CAWGTGGNQPQHF. In nucleotides, the CDR3 is TGTGCCTGGGGGACAGGGGGCAATCAGCCCCAGCATTTT. This chain connects TRBV30 to TRBJ1-5; 10 positions match TRBD1. From germline, CDR1 is GTSNPN and CDR2 SVGIG (reference sequence). The V segment lost 5 bases and the J segment 2 bases; nucleotides outside the gene matches: 0. The CDR3 loop spans 13 amino acids.